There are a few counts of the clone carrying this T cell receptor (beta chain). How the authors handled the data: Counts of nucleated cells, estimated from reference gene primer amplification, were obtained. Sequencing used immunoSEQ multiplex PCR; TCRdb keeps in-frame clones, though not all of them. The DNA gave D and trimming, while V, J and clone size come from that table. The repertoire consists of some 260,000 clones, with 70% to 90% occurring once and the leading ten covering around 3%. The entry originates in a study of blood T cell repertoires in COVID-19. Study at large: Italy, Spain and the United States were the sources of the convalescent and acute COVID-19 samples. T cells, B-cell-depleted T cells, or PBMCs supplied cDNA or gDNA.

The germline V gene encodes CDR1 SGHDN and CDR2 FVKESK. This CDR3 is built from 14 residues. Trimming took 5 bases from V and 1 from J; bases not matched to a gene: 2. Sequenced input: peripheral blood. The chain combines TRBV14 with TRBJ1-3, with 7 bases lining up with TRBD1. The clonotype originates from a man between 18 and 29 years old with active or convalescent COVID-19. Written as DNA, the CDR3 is TGTGCCAGCAGCAAACAGGGGTCTGGAAACACCATATATTTT. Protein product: CASSKQGSGNTIYF.